These T cell receptor beta chains were read from a single sample in a study of long-term antiretroviral therapy in people with HIV. TCRdb keeps only in-frame clones here, not all; method: immunoSEQ multiplex PCR. The sample lists tens of thousands of clones, around four fifths occurring once. The material was unsorted PBMCs, obtained 0.4 years after starting antiretroviral therapy. These receptors were obtained from a man between 50 and 59 years old with HIV. Both conserved end residues are part of each CDR3. A D gene is named only where the DNA matches it firmly. Some rows have no size entry. The others give once, few or many, or a class for an expanded clone.

NA | NA | 12 | TRBJ2-2 | TRBV29-1 | CSVRQYTGELFF | TGCAGCGTCCGACAGTACACCGGGGAGCTGTTTTTT
TRBD1 | NA | 16 | TRBJ2-7 | TRBV6-1 | CASSDAATGQRYEQYF | TGTGCCAGCAGTGATGCCGCGACGGGACAGCGCTACGAGCAGTACTTC
NA | NA | 15 | TRBJ2-5 | TRBV27 | CASSSRSLRQETQYF | TGTGCCAGCAGTTCCAGGTCCTTGAGGCAAGAGACCCAGTACTTC
NA | few | 14 | TRBJ1-4 | TRBV7-9 | CASSRVEANEKLFF | TGTGCCAGCAGCCGGGTGGAGGCCAATGAAAAACTGTTTTTT
NA | NA | 16 | TRBJ2-1 | TRBV9 | CASSVERIDSYNEQFF | TGTGCCAGCAGCGTAGAACGGATAGACTCCTACAATGAGCAGTTCTTC
TRBD1 | NA | 15 | TRBJ2-2 | TRBV28 | CASGRTGGFSGELFF | TGTGCCAGCGGAAGGACAGGGGGCTTTTCCGGGGAGCTGTTTTTT
NA | NA | 12 | TRBJ1-1 | TRBV28 | CASSPINTEAFF | TGTGCCAGCAGTCCAATCAACACTGAAGCTTTCTTT
TRBD1 | NA | 15 | TRBJ1-4 | TRBV6-1 | CASSFTGTANEKLFF | TGTGCCAGCAGCTTTACCGGGACAGCTAATGAAAAACTGTTTTTT
NA | NA | 14 | TRBJ1-3 | TRBV19 | CASRSAGRENTIYF | TGTGCCAGTAGAAGCGCAGGGCGGGAAAACACCATATATTTT
TRBD2 | NA | 23 | TRBJ2-6 | TRBV9 | CASSSPSPPPATAGGAGANVLTF | TGTGCCAGCAGCTCCCCATCGCCGCCCCCAGCTACAGCGGGGGGGGCTGGGGCCAACGTCCTGACTTTC
NA | NA | 11 | TRBJ2-1 | TRBV19 | CASTTSTEQFF | TGTGCCAGTACCACAAGCACCGAGCAGTTCTTC
TRBD2 | NA | 16 | TRBJ2-2 | TRBV10-1 | CASSALREGRTGELFF | TGCGCCAGCAGTGCCTTGAGGGAGGGTAGAACCGGGGAGCTGTTTTTT
NA | NA | 11 | TRBJ1-2 | TRBV28 | CASSSNYGYTF | TGTGCCAGCAGTTCCAACTATGGCTACACCTTC
NA | NA | 13 | TRBJ1-6 | TRBV9 | CASSAGVFPPLHF | TGTGCCAGCAGCGCTGGAGTTTTTCCACCCCTCCACTTT
NA | NA | 14 | TRBJ1-1 | TRBV5-1 | CASSQGRGNTEAFF | TGCGCCAGCAGTCAGGGGCGAGGGAACACTGAAGCTTTCTTT
NA | NA | 15 | TRBJ2-7 | TRBV27 | CASSPDSRFGYEQYF | TGTGCCAGCAGCCCCGACTCCCGGTTCGGCTACGAGCAGTACTTC
NA | NA | 15 | TRBJ1-3 | TRBV15 | CATSRDIASGNTIYF | TGTGCCACCAGCAGAGATATTGCCTCTGGAAACACCATATATTTT
TRBD2 | NA | 16 | TRBJ2-5 | TRBV7-8 | CASSATTSAIKGTQYF | TGTGCCAGCAGCGCCACGACTAGCGCCATAAAGGGGACCCAGTACTTC
TRBD1 | once | 15 | TRBJ1-2 | TRBV19 | CASKGARRNVYGYTF | TGTGCCAGTAAGGGGGCGCGGAGAAATGTCTATGGCTACACCTTC
NA | NA | 15 | TRBJ2-7 | TRBV4-1 | CASSPQQRSSGEQYF | TGCGCCAGCAGCCCCCAACAACGGTCGTCGGGGGAGCAGTACTTC
NA | NA | 16 | TRBJ2-7 | TRBV7-9 | CASSLVSRGASNEQYF | TGTGCCAGCAGCTTAGTAAGCCGCGGAGCGTCTAACGAGCAGTACTTC
NA | NA | 13 | TRBJ2-5 | TRBV9 | CASSVSLQETQYF | TGTGCCAGCAGCGTATCCCTACAAGAGACCCAGTACTTC